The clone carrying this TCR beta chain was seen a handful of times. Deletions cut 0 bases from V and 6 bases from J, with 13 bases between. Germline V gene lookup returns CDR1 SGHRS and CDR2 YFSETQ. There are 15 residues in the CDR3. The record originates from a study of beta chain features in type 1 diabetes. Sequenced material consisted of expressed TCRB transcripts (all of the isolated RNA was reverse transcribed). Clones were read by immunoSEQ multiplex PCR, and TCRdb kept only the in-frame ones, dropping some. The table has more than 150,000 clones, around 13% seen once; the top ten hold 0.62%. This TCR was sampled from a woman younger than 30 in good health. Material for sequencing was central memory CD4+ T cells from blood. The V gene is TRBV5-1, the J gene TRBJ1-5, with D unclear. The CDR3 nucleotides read TGCGCCAGCAGCTTGGCTCCAGACGGAGGTCAGCCCCAGCATTTT. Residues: CASSLAPDGGQPQHF.